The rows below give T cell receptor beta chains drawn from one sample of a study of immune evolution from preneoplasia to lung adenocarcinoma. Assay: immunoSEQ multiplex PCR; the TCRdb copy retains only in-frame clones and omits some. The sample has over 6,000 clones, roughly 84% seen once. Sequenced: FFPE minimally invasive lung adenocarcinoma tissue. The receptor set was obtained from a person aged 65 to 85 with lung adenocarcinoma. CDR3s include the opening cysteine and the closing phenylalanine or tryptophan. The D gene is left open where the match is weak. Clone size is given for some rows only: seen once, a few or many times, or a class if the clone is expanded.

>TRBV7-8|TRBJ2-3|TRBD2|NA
TGTGCCAGCAGCTTAGTGGCGGGAGAATCTGATACGCAGTATTTT
CASSLVAGESDTQYF
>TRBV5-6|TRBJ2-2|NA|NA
TGTGCCAGCAGCCGGGACTTGGGGACATATTGGGAGCTGTTTTTT
CASSRDLGTYWELFF
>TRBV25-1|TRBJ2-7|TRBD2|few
TGTGCCAGCAGTGAATGGGCCGGGAGGGCCGAAGAGCAGTACTTC
CASSEWAGRAEEQYF
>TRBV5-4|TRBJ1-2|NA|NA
TGTGCCAGCAGCCTTAGGACGCAATACACTGGCTACACCTTC
CASSLRTQYTGYTF
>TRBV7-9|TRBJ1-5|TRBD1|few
TGTGCCAGCAGCTTCGCTACAGGGACAGGGGGCAATCAGCCCCAGCATTTT
CASSFATGTGGNQPQHF
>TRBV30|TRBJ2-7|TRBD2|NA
TGTGCCTGGAGGCTAGCGGGGGAGTCCTACGAGCAGTACTTC
CAWRLAGESYEQYF
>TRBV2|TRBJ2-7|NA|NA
TGTGCCAGCAGTGCGGGACTCCTCTCCTACGAGCAGTACTTC
CASSAGLLSYEQYF
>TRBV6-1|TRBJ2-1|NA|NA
TGTGCCAGCAGTGACTTGATCGGGGTTACTGGACACAATGAGCAGTTCTTC
CASSDLIGVTGHNEQFF
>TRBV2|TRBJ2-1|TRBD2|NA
TGTGCCAGCACCCCCGGGACTAGCGGGAGTATCCATGAGCAGTTCTTC
CASTPGTSGSIHEQFF
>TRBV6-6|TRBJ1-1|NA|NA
TGTGCCAGCAGTTACGGGGTCGGGGGCACTGAAGCTTTCTTT
CASSYGVGGTEAFF
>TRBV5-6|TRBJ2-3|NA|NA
TGTGCCAGCAGCTTGCGGGGCACAGATACGCAGTATTTT
CASSLRGTDTQYF
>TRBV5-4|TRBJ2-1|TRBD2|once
TGTGCCAGCAGCTACAGCGGGGGGGTAGAGCAGTTCTTC
CASSYSGGVEQFF
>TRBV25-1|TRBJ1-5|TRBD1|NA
TGTGCCAGCAGTGAAGGGACAGTCAATCAGCCCCAGCATTTT
CASSEGTVNQPQHF
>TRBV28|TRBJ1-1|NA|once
TGTGCCAGCCTATCTAAGGGGGGGGCTTTCTTT
CASLSKGGAFF
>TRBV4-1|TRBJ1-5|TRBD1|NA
TGCGCCAGCAGCCAAGATCGTGACGGGACAGGGACTCAGCCCCAGCATTTT
CASSQDRDGTGTQPQHF
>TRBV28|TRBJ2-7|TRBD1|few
TGTGCCAGCAGTCGTCTGGGACAGGGGGCCTACGAGCAGTACTTC
CASSRLGQGAYEQYF